The next 16 T cell receptor beta chains were all read from a single sample in a study of sequential checkpoint blockade in melanoma. The data were produced by immunoSEQ multiplex PCR, yet TCRdb's version contains in-frame clones alone and is incomplete. The table includes around 41,000 clones, 80% to 90% detected once. Treatment given: randomized to nivolumab then ipilimumab (arm A) or the reverse (arm B). This specimen consisted of CD8+ T cells sorted from blood (inferred from file names), obtained from a patient given nivolumab and ipilimumab in sequence. The receptor source for this set is a human donor with melanoma.

This chain connects TRBV7-9 to TRBJ1-2; a weak D match, TRBD1 (5 bases). The CDR3 covers 17 residues. Trimming cost V 5 bases and J 1 base, with 20 bases left between them. Germline V CDR1 and CDR2: SEHNR, FQNEAQ (reference sequence). The CDR3 bases are TGTGCCAGCAGCGCGGACATTGACTTATCCAATAACTATGGCTACACCTTC. This sequence encodes CASSADIDLSNNYGYTF. The complete variable domain, with remaining parts taken from reference TRBV7-9 and TRBJ1-2, reads DTGVSQNPRHKITKRGQNVTFRCDPISEHNRLYWYRQTLGQGPEFLTYFQNEAQLEKSRLLSDRFSAERPKGSFSTLEIQRTEQGDSAMYLCASSADIDLSNNYGYTFGSGTRLTVV.

This chain uses TRBV7-2 with TRBJ2-7; D not resolved. V was cut by 2 bases and J by 3 bases, with 8 bases left in between. The CDR3 is made up of 13 amino acids. Germline CDR1 and CDR2: SGHTA and FQGNSA. The CDR3 sequence: CASSLFLGYEQYV. The CDR3 coding sequence is TGTGCCAGCAGCTTATTTCTGGGCTACGAGCAGTACGTC.

The chain recombines TRBV10-3 with TRBJ2-7; D perhaps matches TRBD1 (5 bases). V was clipped by 3 bases and J by 2 bases, with 11 bases between them. The CDR3 covers 14 residues. CDR1 and CDR2 (germline): ENHRY, SYGVKD. The CDR3 region has the DNA TGTGCCATCAGTGACTCCGACAGCACCTACGAGCAGTACGTC. It translates to CAISDSDSTYEQYV.

V and J are TRBV5-1 and TRBJ2-5; 7 bases are shared with TRBD2. Germline lookup yields CDR1 SGHRS and CDR2 YFSETQ. The CDR3 is made up of 12 amino acids. V shed 7 bases and J 5 bases; nucleotides not matched to a gene: 5. CDR3 protein: CASREVQETQYF. Written as DNA, the CDR3 is TGCGCCAGCCGGGAGGTTCAGGAGACCCAGTACTTC.

V usage is TRBV5-6 and J usage is TRBJ2-2, with TRBD1 identical over 7 bases. Looked up from germline, CDR1 is SGHDT and CDR2 is YYEEEE. The trim removed 0 bases at V and 2 bases at J, leaving 7 bases unmatched. This CDR3 is 17 amino acids long. The CDR3 loop reads CASSLALWTGNTGELFF. The CDR3 DNA follows: TGTGCCAGCAGCTTGGCTCTCTGGACAGGAAACACCGGGGAGCTGTTTTTT.

The rearrangement links TRBV18 to TRBJ1-1; 9 nucleotides match TRBD1. Germline CDR1 reads KGHSH; CDR2 reads LQKENI. The CDR3 loop spans 14 amino acids. Trimming took 6 bases from V and 2 from J; bases not matched to a gene: 4. CDR3 sequence (DNA): TGTGCCAGCTCGGAGGACAGGGGTAACACTGAAGCTTTCTTT. It is translated as CASSEDRGNTEAFF.

The chain carries TRBV7-9 and TRBJ2-1; weak D call: TRBD1 (5 bases). V was pared by 5 bases and J by 13 bases, with 15 bases between. The CDR3 contains 12 residues. From germline, CDR1 is SEHNR and CDR2 FQNEAQ (reference sequence). The CDR3 bases are TGTGCCAGCAGCCCGACCGAACAGGTTCAGTTCTTC. Amino acids: CASSPTEQVQFF.

The rearrangement uses TRBV7-9 and TRBJ2-7, with D hard to call. The CDR3 is 12 residues long. The ends were cut back, 5 bases at V and 6 bases at J, with 11 bases in the middle. Per the germline V gene, CDR1 is SEHNR and CDR2 is FQNEAQ (reference sequence). CDR3: CASSPLSGEQYF. Here the CDR3 DNA reads TGTGCCAGCAGCCCTCTGTCGGGCGAGCAGTACTTC.

The rearrangement joins TRBV18 to TRBJ2-1, with a possible D match to TRBD2 (5 bases). The CDR3 extends over 15 amino acids. Germline V CDR1 and CDR2: KGHSH, LQKENI. V was clipped by 0 bases and J by 7 bases, with 13 bases between them. The CDR3 reads CASSPPADLWNEQFF. CDR3 nucleotides: TGTGCCAGCTCACCACCAGCGGACCTTTGGAATGAGCAGTTCTTC.

This clone turned up a few times. V usage is TRBV10-3 and J usage is TRBJ1-5; perhaps TRBD1 as D (6 bases). Trimming removed 10 bases at V and 7 bases at J, with 23 bases between. Germline V CDR1 and CDR2: ENHRY, SYGVKD. CDR3 length: 15 amino acids. The CDR3 DNA sequence: TGTGCCACAGATCCGGGGAGGGGGGATTACCAGCCCCAGCATTTT. Residues: CATDPGRGDYQPQHF.

J is TRBJ1-2 and V is TRBV29-1; D is uncertain. V shed 6 bases and J shed 0 bases, with 11 bases lying between them. The CDR3 runs to 13 residues. Germline values: CDR1 SQVTM, CDR2 ANQGSEA. DNA for the CDR3: TGCAGCGTAATCCAGCGAGCTAACTATGGCTACACCTTC. Translating gives CSVIQRANYGYTF.

The J gene is TRBJ2-5, the V gene TRBV27; unclear D gene. The J call is in doubt because the DNA end fits TRBJ2-7 better. This CDR3 spans 13 amino acids. CDR1 and CDR2 from the germline V gene are MNHEY and SMNVEV (reference sequence). CDR3 coding DNA: TGTGCCAGCAGTTTATCAGCCCGACACGAGCAGTACTTC. Protein product: CASSLSARHEQYF.

V usage is TRBV21-1 and J usage is TRBJ1-4. TRBV21-1 is flagged as a pseudogene. The CDR3 is made up of 21 amino acids. The CDR3 DNA reads as TGTGCCAGCAGCAAAGCTGGCGTACGGGGTGGCCGAGAAACCCCAAATGAAAAACTGTTTTTT. Translating gives CASSKAGVRGGRETPNEKLFF.

The chain recombines TRBV4-1 with TRBJ2-1; 9 bases map to TRBD2. This CDR3 is 15 amino acids long. Germline V gene data show CDR1 as MGHRA and CDR2 as YSYEKL. Trimming removed 7 bases from V and 6 bases from J; junction bases left unmatched: 10. CDR3 nucleotide sequence: TGCGCCAGCACCCAGGTAGCGGGAGTTCGCAATGAGCAGTTCTTC. Protein sequence: CASTQVAGVRNEQFF.

This sequence joins TRBV7-9 and TRBJ2-5, with D tentatively TRBD2 (6 bases). Germline V CDR1 and CDR2: SEHNR, FQNEAQ (reference sequence). This CDR3 is 15 amino acids long. V was clipped by 2 bases and J by 0 bases, with 10 bases between them. The CDR3 is CASSLWAGNQETQYF. CDR3 DNA: TGTGCCAGCAGCTTATGGGCGGGGAACCAAGAGACCCAGTACTTC.

The chain uses TRBV7-3 and TRBJ1-6; D ambiguous. This CDR3 spans 14 amino acids. Trimming removed 5 bases at V and 7 bases at J, with 12 bases between. Germline values: CDR1 SGHTA, CDR2 FQGTGA. CDR3 coding DNA: TGTGCCAGCAGCCCCGATGGAGGCAATTCACCCCTCCACTTT. Translation: CASSPDGGNSPLHF.